This T cell receptor (beta chain) is drawn from a study of beta chain features in type 1 diabetes. Overall study: Healthy donors, compared against patients, showed similar age, gender and cell yields.

As every portion of the isolated RNA was reverse transcribed, the sequencing read expressed TCRB transcripts. Here immunoSEQ multiplex PCR was the method, and the copy in TCRdb shows in-frame clones only, minus some. The sample has under 350,000 clones, about 23% seen once. Study-wide findings and caveats: Within each of all four CD4+ subsets, Type 1 diabetes patients had TCRB CDR3s that were moderately but significantly shorter. The naive, central memory and Treg TCRB repertoires looked more alike in patients than they did in healthy donors.

This clone has more than one count but fewer than ten. What it recognizes is unknown. Central memory, naive, regulatory and stem cell-like memory CD4+ cells were sorted by CD45RO/CCR7/CD25/CD127/CD95/CD27. The CDR3 covers 14 residues. With 3 bases removed from V and 4 bases from J, the gap between germline ends came to 10 bases. The germline V gene encodes CDR1 KGHSH and CDR2 LQKENI. The sequence came from a woman aged 25 to 45 with type 1 diabetes. Material for sequencing was naive CD4+ T cells from blood. The chain carries TRBV18 and TRBJ2-1; no clear D gene. The CDR3 spells CASSPYTPYNEQFF. CDR3 DNA sequence: TGTGCCAGCTCACCGTACACACCTTACAATGAGCAGTTCTTC.